The entry that follows covers one T cell receptor beta chain sequence. Its antigen remains unidentified. Per the germline V gene, CDR1 is LNHNV and CDR2 is YYDKDF (reference sequence). J was trimmed by 4 bases and V by 2 bases; bases with no gene match: 6. This CDR3 has 16 residues. These data come from a study of T cell responses to AZD1222 COVID-19 vaccine. Study context: Doses given second, at about 4 or about 12 weeks, were pooled. Broader study findings: Spike-wide coverage was observed for vaccine-associated CD4 TCRs, with dominant responses at 160-218 and 743-854. Following two doses of AZD1222, Spike-specific TCR breadth and depth rose.

Profiling relied on immunoSEQ multiplex PCR, and the TCRdb table lists in-frame clones only, not all of them. The table includes about 100,000 clones, 85% to 90% detected once. Sample: peripheral blood, taken on day 0 of AZD1222 vaccination. This TCR came from an adult in good health. V usage is TRBV15 and J usage is TRBJ2-3; TRBD2 aligns across 10 bases. The chain's CDR3 is CATSRSGGAVSDTQYF. The CDR3 DNA is TGTGCCACCAGCAGAAGCGGGGGGGCCGTGTCAGATACGCAGTATTTT.